This T cell receptor (beta chain) was retrieved from a study of CD8 T cells in Susac syndrome. An amount of RNA that ranged from roughly 0.45 to 1 ug was reverse transcribed with random hexamers. TCRdb recomputed calls from the immunoSEQ multiplex PCR reads with MiXCR, one row per CDR3 protein. The table records roughly 250,000 distinct CDR3 sequences, around 96% of them present only once. There are 13 residues in the CDR3. The V end lost 0 bases, the J end lost 7 bases, and 10 bases lay between the germline ends. Germline V gene lookup returns CDR1 DFQATT and CDR2 SNEGSKA (reference sequence). The source of this sequence is a human donor with Susac syndrome. Sample: CD4+ T cells from PBMCs. This chain joins TRBV20-1 and TRBJ1-5; no firm D call. Here the CDR3 reads CSARDQGPQPQHF. In nucleotides, the CDR3 is TGCAGTGCTAGAGATCAAGGGCCCCAGCCCCAGCATTTT.